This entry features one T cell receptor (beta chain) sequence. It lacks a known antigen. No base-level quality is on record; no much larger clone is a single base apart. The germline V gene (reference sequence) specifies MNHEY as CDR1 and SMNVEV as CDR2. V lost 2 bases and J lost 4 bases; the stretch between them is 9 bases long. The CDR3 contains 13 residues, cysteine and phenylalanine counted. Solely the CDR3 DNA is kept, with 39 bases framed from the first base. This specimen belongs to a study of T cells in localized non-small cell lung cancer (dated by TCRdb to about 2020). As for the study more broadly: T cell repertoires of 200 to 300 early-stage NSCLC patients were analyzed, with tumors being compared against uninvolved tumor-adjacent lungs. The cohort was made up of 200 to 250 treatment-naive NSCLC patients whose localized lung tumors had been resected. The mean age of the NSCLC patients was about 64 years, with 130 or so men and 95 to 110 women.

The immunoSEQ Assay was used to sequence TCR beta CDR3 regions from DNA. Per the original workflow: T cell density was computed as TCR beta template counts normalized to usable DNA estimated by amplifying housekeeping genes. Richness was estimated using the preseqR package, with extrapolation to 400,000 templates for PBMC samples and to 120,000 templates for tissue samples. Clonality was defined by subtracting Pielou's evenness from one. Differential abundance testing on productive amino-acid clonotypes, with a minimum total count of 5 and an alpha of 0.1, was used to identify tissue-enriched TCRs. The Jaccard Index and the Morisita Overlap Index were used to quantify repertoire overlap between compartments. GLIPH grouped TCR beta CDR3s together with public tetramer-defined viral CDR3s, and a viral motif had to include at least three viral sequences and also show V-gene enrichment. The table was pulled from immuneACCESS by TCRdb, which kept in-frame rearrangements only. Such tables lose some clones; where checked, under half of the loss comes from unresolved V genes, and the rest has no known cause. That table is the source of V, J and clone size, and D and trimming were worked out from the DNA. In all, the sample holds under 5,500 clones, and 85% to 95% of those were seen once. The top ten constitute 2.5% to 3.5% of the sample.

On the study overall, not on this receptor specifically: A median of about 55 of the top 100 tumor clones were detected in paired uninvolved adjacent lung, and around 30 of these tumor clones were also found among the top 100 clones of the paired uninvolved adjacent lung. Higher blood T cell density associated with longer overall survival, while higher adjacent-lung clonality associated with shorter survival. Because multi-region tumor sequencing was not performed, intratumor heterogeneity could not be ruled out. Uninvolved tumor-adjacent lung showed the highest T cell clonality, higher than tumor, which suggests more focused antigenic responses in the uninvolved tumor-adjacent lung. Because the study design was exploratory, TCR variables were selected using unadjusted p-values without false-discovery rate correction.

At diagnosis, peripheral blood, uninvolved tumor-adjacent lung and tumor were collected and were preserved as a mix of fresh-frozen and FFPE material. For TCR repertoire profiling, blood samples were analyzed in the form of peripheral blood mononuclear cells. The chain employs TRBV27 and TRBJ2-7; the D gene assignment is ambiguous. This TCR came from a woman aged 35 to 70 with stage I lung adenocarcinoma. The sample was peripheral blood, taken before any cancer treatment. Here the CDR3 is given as CASSLSLGYEQYF. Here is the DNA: TGTGCCAGCAGTTTAAGTCTCGGATACGAGCAGTACTTC.